Detailed here is one TCR beta chain. The data were obtained in a study of glioma-infiltrating T cells after dendritic cell vaccination. The PCR used 60 V beta and 13 J beta primers. The method was immunoSEQ multiplex PCR; TCRdb's version includes in-frame clones alone and lacks a portion of them. The sample records around 90,000 clones, approximately 81% being singletons. From germline, CDR1 is SGDLS and CDR2 YYNGEE. This CDR3 has 16 amino acids. V shed 4 bases, J shed 5 bases, and the junction held 13 bases outside the gene matches. The receptor comes from a human donor with glioblastoma. The input for sequencing was blood, taken before dendritic cell vaccination. V is TRBV9 and J is TRBJ2-3; 7 bases are shared with TRBD2. This CDR3 is CASSQGGLAAGDTQYF. The CDR3 coding sequence is TGTGCCAGCAGCCAGGGTGGGCTAGCGGCGGGAGATACGCAGTATTTT.